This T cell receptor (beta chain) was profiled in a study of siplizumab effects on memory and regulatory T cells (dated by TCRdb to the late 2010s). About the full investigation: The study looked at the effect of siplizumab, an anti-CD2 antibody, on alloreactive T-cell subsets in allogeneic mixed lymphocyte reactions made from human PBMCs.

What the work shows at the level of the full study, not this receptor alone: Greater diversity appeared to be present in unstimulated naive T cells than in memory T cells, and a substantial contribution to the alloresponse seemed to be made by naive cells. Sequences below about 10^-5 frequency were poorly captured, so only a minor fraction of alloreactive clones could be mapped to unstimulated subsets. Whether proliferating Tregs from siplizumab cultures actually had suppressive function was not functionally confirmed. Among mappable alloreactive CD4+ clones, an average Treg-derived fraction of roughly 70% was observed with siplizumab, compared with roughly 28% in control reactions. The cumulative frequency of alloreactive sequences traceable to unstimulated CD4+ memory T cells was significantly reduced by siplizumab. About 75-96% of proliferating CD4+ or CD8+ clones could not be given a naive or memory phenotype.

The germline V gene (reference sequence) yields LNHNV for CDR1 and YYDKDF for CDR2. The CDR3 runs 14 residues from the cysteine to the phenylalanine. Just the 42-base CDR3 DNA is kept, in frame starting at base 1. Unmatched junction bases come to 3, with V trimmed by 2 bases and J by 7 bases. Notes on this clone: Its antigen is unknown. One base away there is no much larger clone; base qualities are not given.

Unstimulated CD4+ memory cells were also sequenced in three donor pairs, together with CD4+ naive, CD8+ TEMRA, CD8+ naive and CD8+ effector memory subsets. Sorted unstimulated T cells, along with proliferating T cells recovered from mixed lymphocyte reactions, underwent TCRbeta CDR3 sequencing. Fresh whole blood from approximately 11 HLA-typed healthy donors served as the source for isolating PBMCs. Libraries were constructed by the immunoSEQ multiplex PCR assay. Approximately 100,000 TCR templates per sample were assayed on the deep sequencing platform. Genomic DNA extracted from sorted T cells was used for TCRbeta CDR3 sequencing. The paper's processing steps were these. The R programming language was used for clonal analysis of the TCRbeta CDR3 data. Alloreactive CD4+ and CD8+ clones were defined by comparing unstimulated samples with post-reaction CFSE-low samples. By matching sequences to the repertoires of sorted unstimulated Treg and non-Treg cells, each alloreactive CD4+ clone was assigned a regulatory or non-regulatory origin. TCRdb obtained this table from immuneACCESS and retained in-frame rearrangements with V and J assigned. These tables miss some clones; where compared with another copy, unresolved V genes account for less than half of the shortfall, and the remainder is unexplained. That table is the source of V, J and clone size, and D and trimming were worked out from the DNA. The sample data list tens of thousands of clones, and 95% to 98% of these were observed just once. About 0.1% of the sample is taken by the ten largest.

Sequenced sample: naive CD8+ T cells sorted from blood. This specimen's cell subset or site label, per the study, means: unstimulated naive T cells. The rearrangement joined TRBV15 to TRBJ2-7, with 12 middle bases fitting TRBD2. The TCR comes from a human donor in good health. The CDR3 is CATSRPSGGGEQYF. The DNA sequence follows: TGTGCCACCAGCAGACCTAGCGGGGGGGGAGAGCAGTACTTC.